Below are 9 T cell receptor beta chains sequenced from a single sample in a study of blood T cell repertoires in COVID-19. TCRdb's table, derived via immunoSEQ multiplex PCR, lists solely in-frame clones and lacks some. The data contain 150,000 to 180,000 clones, 65% to 85% of them singletons. Source material: peripheral blood. Receptor source: a woman older than 75 with acute or convalescent COVID-19.

This chain links TRBV10-1 with TRBJ1-1; TRBD1 matches at 10 bases. CDR3 size: 14 residues. From germline, CDR1 is WNHNN and CDR2 SYGVQD (reference sequence). The V segment lost 6 bases and the J segment 6 bases; nucleotides outside the gene matches: 7. The DNA for the CDR3 is TGCGCCAGCAGCAGGGACAGGGGATCGTCTGAAGCTTTCTTT. Translated, it gives CASSRDRGSSEAFF.

This clone was counted only a few times. Other DNA sequences of this sample code for an identical CDR3. The chain joins TRBV7-2 to TRBJ1-4; 8 nucleotides agree with TRBD1. Germline loops: CDR1 SGHTA, CDR2 FQGNSA. The junction had 4 bases not matched to a gene; V was cut back by 5 bases and J by 5 bases. This CDR3 is 14 amino acids long. CDR3 residues: CASSPDRGNEKLFF. CDR3 DNA sequence: TGTGCCAGCAGCCCAGACAGGGGAAATGAAAAACTGTTTTTT.

J is TRBJ1-2 and V is TRBV30, with 7 bases that match TRBD1. The CDR3 length is 13 residues. Germline trimming cut 5 bases from V and 2 bases from J; bases unmatched to any gene: 5. CDR1 is GTSNPN, CDR2 SVGIG, per germline (reference sequence). The CDR3 here is CAWDPDRNYGYTF. In DNA form, the CDR3 reads TGTGCCTGGGACCCGGACAGGAACTATGGCTACACCTTC.

V gene TRBV5-1 combines with J gene TRBJ2-1; 11 bases are a match to TRBD2. J was trimmed by 0 bases and V by 0 bases; bases with no gene match: 11. From germline, CDR1 is SGHRS and CDR2 YFSETQ. The CDR3 covers 20 residues. CDR3 in DNA: TGCGCCAGCAGCTTGGTTAGGACTAGCGGGCTCCAAAGCTCCTACAATGAGCAGTTCTTC. It encodes CASSLVRTSGLQSSYNEQFF.

The chain links TRBV19 to TRBJ1-5; D is perhaps TRBD1 (6 bases). The germline gives CDR1 LNHDA, CDR2 SQIVND (reference sequence). V gave up 8 bases and J gave up 3 bases, with 17 bases separating them. The CDR3 consists of 15 residues. This CDR3 reads CASSRTVTFNQPQHF. The CDR3 DNA is TGTGCCAGTTCCCGGACAGTAACTTTCAATCAGCCCCAGCATTTT.

The chain joins TRBV11-3 to TRBJ1-1; 7 nucleotides agree with TRBD1. J was trimmed by 4 bases and V by 5 bases; bases with no gene match: 1. CDR3 length: 12 residues. Germline V gives CDR1 SGHNT, CDR2 YENEEA. CDR3 protein: CASSPGGTEAFF. CDR3 sequence (DNA): TGTGCCAGCAGCCCAGGGGGCACTGAAGCTTTCTTT.

This clone was seen only a few times. The chain recombines TRBV4-3 with TRBJ1-5; a possible D gene is TRBD1 (6 bases). Germline loops: CDR1 LGHNA, CDR2 YSLEER. V was trimmed by 3 bases and J by 3 bases, leaving 12 bases between them. The CDR3 has 15 residues. For the CDR3, the DNA is TGCGCCAGCAGCCACAAGGACAGAGACAATCAGCCCCAGCATTTT. Translated, it gives CASSHKDRDNQPQHF.

The CDR3, as DNA: TGTGCCAGCCTCGCCGGGACAGGCTACGAGCAGTACTTC. Translation: CASLAGTGYEQYF. The chain combines TRBV6-5 with TRBJ2-7; 8 bases line up with TRBD1. Trimming cost V 8 bases and J 3 bases; bases outside gene matches: 6. CDR3 size: 13 residues. Germline V gene sequence: CDR1 MNHEY, CDR2 SVGAGI.

The genes are TRBV5-1 and TRBJ2-7; TRBD2 is a possible D gene (5 bases). Germline V gene data show CDR1 as SGHRS and CDR2 as YFSETQ. Trimming shortened V by 7 bases and J by 3 bases, and 17 bases separated the two germline ends. The CDR3 covers 14 residues. In DNA, the CDR3 is TGCGCCAGCCGGACTGGGCAAGGGCTCTACGAGCAGTACTTC. Its protein product is CASRTGQGLYEQYF.